This record looks at one T cell receptor beta chain sequence and its context. One entry per CDR3 protein results from TCRdb running MiXCR on the 5' RACE reads. The sample holds tens of thousands of distinct CDR3 sequences, 15% to 25% seen once. Time point indicated: sample taken at primary tumor resection. Without sorting, whole RNA was sequenced from tumor, nontumor lung or frozen PBMC. Samples came from 65 to 75 TRACERx patients with untreated early-stage lung cancer. The data stem from a study of spatial heterogeneity in lung cancer. The TCR comes from a male donor with early-stage non-small cell lung cancer. Source: PBMCs, taken at surgery.

The CDR3 loop is CASSTGTGGVNTEAFF. DNA for the CDR3: TGTGCCAGCAGCACCGGGACAGGGGGCGTGAACACTGAAGCTTTCTTT. The rearrangement uses TRBV6-6 and TRBJ1-1, with 12 bases fitting TRBD1. Germline-derived CDR1 and CDR2 are MNHNY and SVGAGI (reference sequence). The trim removed 6 bases at V and 0 bases at J, leaving 5 bases unmatched. There are 16 residues in the CDR3.